This TCR beta chain is from a study of long-term antiretroviral therapy in people with HIV. Study-wide findings and caveats: The study collected no data on ART adherence, viral resistance or therapy changes.

This clone was picked up one time. Its antigen is unidentified. This CDR3 is 11 amino acids long. V lost 5 bases and J lost 6, with 5 bases in between. Germline V gene sequence: CDR1 LNHDA, CDR2 SQIVND (reference sequence). The assay used was immunoSEQ (version v3.0), run at survey level. The table came from immunoSEQ multiplex PCR; TCRdb's copy has only in-frame clones and leaves some out. The sample has 25,000 to 35,000 clones; about 96% are singletons. This TCR was sampled from a man aged 25-45 years with HIV. This specimen was unsorted PBMCs, taken 6.6 years after starting antiretroviral therapy. The chain uses TRBV19 and TRBJ1-3, with D unclear. This chain's CDR3 is CASSRENTIYF. In nucleotides, the CDR3 is TGTGCCAGTAGTCGCGAAAACACCATATATTTT. The full variable domain, rest sourced from reference TRBV19 and TRBJ1-3, is DGGITQSPKYLFRKEGQNVTLSCEQNLNHDAMYWYRQDPGQGLRLIYYSQIVNDFQKGDIAEGYSVSREKKESFPLTVTSAQKNPTAFYLCASSRENTIYFGEGSWLTVV.